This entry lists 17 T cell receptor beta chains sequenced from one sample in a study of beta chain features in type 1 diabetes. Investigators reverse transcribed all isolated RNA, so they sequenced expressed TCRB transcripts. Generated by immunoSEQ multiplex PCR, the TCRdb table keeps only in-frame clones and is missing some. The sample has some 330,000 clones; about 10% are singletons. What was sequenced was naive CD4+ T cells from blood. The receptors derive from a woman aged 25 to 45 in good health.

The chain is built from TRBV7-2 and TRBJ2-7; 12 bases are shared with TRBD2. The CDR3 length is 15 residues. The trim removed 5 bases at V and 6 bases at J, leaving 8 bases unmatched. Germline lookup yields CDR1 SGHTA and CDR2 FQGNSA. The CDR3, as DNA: TGTGCCAGCAGCCCCTCTAGCGGGAGGGCCTTCGAGCAGTACTTC. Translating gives CASSPSSGRAFEQYF.

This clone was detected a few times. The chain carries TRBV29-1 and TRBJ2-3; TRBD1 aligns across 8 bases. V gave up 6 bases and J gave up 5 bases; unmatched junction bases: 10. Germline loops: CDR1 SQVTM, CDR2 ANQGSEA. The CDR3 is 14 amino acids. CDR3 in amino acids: CSVADRDGGDTQYF. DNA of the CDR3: TGCAGCGTCGCGGACAGGGATGGTGGAGATACGCAGTATTTT.

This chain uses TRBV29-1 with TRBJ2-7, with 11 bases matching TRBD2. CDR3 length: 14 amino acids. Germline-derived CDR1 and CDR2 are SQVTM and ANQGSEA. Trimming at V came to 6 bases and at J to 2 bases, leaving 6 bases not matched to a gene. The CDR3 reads CSVTGLAGPYEQYF. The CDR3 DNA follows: TGCAGCGTAACTGGACTAGCGGGTCCCTACGAGCAGTACTTC.

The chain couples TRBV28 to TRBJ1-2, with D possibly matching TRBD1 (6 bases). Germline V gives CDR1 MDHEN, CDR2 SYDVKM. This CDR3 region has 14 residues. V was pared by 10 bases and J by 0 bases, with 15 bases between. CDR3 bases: TGTGCCATCAGGCGGACAGTAACTAACTATGGCTACACCTTC. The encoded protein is CAIRRTVTNYGYTF.

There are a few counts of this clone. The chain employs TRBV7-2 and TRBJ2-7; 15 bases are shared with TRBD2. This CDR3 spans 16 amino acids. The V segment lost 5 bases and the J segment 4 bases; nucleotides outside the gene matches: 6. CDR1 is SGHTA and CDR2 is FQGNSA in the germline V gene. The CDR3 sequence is CASSLGTSGGFYEQYF. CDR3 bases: TGTGCCAGCAGCCTCGGGACTAGCGGGGGGTTTTACGAGCAGTACTTC.

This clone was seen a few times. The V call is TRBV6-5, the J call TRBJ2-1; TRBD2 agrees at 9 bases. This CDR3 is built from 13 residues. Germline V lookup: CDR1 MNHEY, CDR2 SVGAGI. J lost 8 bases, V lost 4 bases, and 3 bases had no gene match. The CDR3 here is CASSLVAGDEQFF. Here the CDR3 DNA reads TGTGCCAGCAGTTTGGTAGCGGGAGATGAGCAGTTCTTC.

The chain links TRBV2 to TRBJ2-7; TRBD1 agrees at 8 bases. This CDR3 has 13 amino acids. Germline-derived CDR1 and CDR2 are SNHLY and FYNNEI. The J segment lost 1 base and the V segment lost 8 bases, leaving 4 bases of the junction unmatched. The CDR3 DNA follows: TGTGCCAGCCGCACAGGGGGGTCCTACGAGCAGTACTTC. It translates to CASRTGGSYEQYF.

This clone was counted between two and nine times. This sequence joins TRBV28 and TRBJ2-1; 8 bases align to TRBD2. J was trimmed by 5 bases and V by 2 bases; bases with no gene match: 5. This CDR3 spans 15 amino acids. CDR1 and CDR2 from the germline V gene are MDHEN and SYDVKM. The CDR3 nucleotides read TGTGCCAGCAGTTTAATTACTAGCGGCGACAATGAGCAGTTCTTC. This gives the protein CASSLITSGDNEQFF. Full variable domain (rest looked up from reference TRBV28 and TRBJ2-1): DVKVTQSSRYLVKRTGEKVFLECVQDMDHENMFWYRQDPGLGLRLIYFSYDVKMKEKGDIPEGYSVSREKKERFSLILESASTNQTSMYLCASSLITSGDNEQFFGPGTRLTVL.

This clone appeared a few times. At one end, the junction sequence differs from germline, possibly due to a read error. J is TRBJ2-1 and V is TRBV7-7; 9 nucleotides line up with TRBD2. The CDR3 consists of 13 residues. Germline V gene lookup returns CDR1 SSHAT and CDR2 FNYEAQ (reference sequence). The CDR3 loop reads CASSLGASGKQFF. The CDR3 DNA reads TGTGCTAGCAGCTTAGGGGCTAGCGGGAAGCAGTTCTTC.

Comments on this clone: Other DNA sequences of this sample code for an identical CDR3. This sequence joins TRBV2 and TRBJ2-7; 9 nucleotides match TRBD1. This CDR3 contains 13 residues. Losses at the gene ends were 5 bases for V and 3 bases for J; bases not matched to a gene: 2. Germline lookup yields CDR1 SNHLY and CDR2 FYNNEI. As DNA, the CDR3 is TGTGCCAGCAGTCGGGACAGGGACTACGAGCAGTACTTC. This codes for CASSRDRDYEQYF. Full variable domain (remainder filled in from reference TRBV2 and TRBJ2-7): EPEVTQTPSHQVTQMGQEVILRCVPISNHLYFYWYRQILGQKVEFLVSFYNNEISEKSEIFDDQFSVERPDGSNFTLKIRSTKLEDSAMYFCASSRDRDYEQYFGPGTRLTVT.

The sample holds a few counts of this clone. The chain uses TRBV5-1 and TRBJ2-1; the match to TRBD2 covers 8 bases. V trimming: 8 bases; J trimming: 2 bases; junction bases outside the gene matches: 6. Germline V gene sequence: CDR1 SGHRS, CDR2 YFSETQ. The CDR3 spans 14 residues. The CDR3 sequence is CASSVGGAYNEQFF. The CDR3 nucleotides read TGCGCCAGTTCCGTCGGGGGGGCCTACAATGAGCAGTTCTTC. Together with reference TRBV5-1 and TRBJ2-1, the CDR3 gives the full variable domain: KAGVTQTPRYLIKTRGQQVTLSCSPISGHRSVSWYQQTPGQGLQFLFEYFSETQRNKGNFPGRFSGRQFSNSRSEMNVSTLELGDSALYLCASSVGGAYNEQFFGPGTRLTVL.

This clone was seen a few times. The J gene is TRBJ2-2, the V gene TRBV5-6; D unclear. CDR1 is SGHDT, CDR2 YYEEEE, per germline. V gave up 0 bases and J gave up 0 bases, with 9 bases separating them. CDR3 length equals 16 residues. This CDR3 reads CASSLAVGTNTGELFF. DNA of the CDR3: TGTGCCAGCAGCTTGGCGGTCGGTACGAACACCGGGGAGCTGTTTTTT.

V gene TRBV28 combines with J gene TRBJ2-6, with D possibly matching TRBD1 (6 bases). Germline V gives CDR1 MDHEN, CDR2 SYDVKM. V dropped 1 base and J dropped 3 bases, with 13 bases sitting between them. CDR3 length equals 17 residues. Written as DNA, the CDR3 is TGTGCCAGCAGTTTATACAGGGCCTTGAGTGGGGCCAACGTCCTGACTTTC. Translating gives CASSLYRALSGANVLTF. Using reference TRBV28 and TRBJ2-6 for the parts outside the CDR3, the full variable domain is DVKVTQSSRYLVKRTGEKVFLECVQDMDHENMFWYRQDPGLGLRLIYFSYDVKMKEKGDIPEGYSVSREKKERFSLILESASTNQTSMYLCASSLYRALSGANVLTFGAGSRLTVL.

CDR3 coding DNA: TGTGCCAGCAGCCCCTCAGACAGCTACTATGGCTACACCTTC. As protein: CASSPSDSYYGYTF. This chain connects TRBV4-2 to TRBJ1-2; perhaps TRBD1 as D (5 bases). The CDR3 contains 14 residues. Trimming left V 4 bases short and J 3 bases short, with 12 bases between. Germline assignment: CDR1 LGHNA and CDR2 YNFKEQ.

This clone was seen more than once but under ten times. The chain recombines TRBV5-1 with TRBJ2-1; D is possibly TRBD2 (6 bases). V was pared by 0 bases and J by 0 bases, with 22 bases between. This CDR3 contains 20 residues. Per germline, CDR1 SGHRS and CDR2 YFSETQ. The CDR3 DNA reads TGCGCCAGCAGCTTGGGTACGCTAATTGGCGGGGCGAGCTCCTACAATGAGCAGTTCTTC. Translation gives CASSLGTLIGGASSYNEQFF.

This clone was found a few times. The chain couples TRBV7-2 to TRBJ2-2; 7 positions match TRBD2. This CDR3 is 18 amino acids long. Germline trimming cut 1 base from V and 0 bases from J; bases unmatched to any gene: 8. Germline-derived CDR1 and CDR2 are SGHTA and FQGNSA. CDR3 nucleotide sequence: TGTGCCAGCAGCTTAGTCCCGTTTGCGGGAGCGAACACCGGGGAGCTGTTTTTT. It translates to CASSLVPFAGANTGELFF.

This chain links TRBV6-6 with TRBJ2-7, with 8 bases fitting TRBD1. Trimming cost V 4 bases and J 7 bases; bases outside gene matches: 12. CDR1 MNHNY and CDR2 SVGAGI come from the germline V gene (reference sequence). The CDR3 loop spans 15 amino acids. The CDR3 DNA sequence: TGTGCCAGCAGTTCCCGGACAGGGAACGTAGGGGAGCAGTACTTC. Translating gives CASSSRTGNVGEQYF.